A single sample gave rise to the 19 T cell receptor beta chains below, sequenced in a study of technical replicates of blood from a handful of donors. Data came from immunoSEQ multiplex PCR; TCRdb stores just in-frame clones and leaves some out. This table holds 100,000 or so clones, roughly 95% found once. Sequenced input: T cells isolated from PBMCs. The source is a human donor in good health.

This clone was detected only once. CDR3: CASSGEAPGWPDTQYF. CDR3 nucleotide sequence: TGTGCCAGCAGCGGAGAAGCCCCCGGGTGGCCAGATACGCAGTATTTT. The V call is TRBV9, the J call TRBJ2-3, with D unresolved. The V gene's germline CDR1 is SGDLS and CDR2 YYNGEE. The V end was cut by 3 bases, the J end by 4 bases, with 18 bases between. CDR3 length: 16 amino acids. The whole variable domain, filled in from reference TRBV9 and TRBJ2-3, reads DSGVTQTPKHLITATGQRVTLRCSPRSGDLSVYWYQQSLDQGLQFLIQYYNGEERAKGNILERFSAQQFPDLHSELNLSSLELGDSALYFCASSGEAPGWPDTQYFGPGTRLTVL.

CDR3 in DNA: TGTGCCAGCAGCTTAAATGGACAGCCGTACGAGACCCAGTACTTC. It is translated as CASSLNGQPYETQYF. The chain uses TRBV7-7 and TRBJ2-5; tentatively, D is TRBD1 (6 bases). This CDR3 has 15 residues. Germline V lookup: CDR1 SSHAT, CDR2 FNYEAQ (reference sequence). The ends were cut back, 2 bases at V and 5 bases at J, with 15 bases in the middle.

V and J are TRBV28 and TRBJ2-7; 15 bases are a match to TRBD2. Trimming at V came to 4 bases and at J to 7 bases, leaving 8 bases not matched to a gene. This CDR3 is 16 amino acids long. Germline-derived CDR1 and CDR2 are MDHEN and SYDVKM. The CDR3 loop is CASSSAGTSGRLEQYF. The CDR3 DNA follows: TGTGCCAGCAGTTCTGCCGGGACTAGCGGGAGGCTTGAGCAGTACTTC.

This chain connects TRBV9 to TRBJ1-1; D gene ambiguous. V dropped 3 bases and J dropped 10 bases, with 13 bases sitting between them. Germline-derived CDR1 and CDR2 are SGDLS and YYNGEE. The CDR3 is 12 residues long. CDR3 DNA sequence: TGTGCCAGCAGCGCCCCGGGTTTTCGAGCTTTCTTT. Translating it yields CASSAPGFRAFF. Combining the CDR3 with reference TRBV9 and TRBJ1-1 gives the whole variable domain DSGVTQTPKHLITATGQRVTLRCSPRSGDLSVYWYQQSLDQGLQFLIQYYNGEERAKGNILERFSAQQFPDLHSELNLSSLELGDSALYFCASSAPGFRAFFGQGTRLTVV.

The V gene is TRBV5-6, the J gene TRBJ2-1; tentative D call: TRBD1 (6 bases). The CDR3 sequence is 15 residues long. Deletions cut 2 bases from V and 6 bases from J, with 15 bases between. The V gene's germline CDR1 is SGHDT and CDR2 YYEEEE. The CDR3: CASSLRQGNGNEQFF. CDR3 coding DNA: TGTGCCAGCAGCTTAAGGCAGGGGAATGGCAATGAGCAGTTCTTC.

J is TRBJ2-3 and V is TRBV5-5, with 10 bases lining up with TRBD2. The CDR3 length is 17 residues. V dropped 3 bases and J dropped 1; count of bases not matched to a gene: 8. CDR1 SGHKS and CDR2 YYEKEE come from the germline V gene (reference sequence). As DNA, the CDR3 is TGTGCCAGCAGCTCCATGGGGCTAGCGGGGGGCACAGATACGCAGTATTTT. Its protein is CASSSMGLAGGTDTQYF.

J is TRBJ1-1 and V is TRBV7-9; 9 bases map to TRBD1. The trim removed 11 bases at V and 4 bases at J, leaving 5 bases unmatched. Germline V lookup: CDR1 SEHNR, CDR2 FQNEAQ (reference sequence). The CDR3 extends over 12 amino acids. The CDR3 reads CAARDRVTEAFF. CDR3 coding DNA: TGTGCCGCGCGGGACAGGGTCACTGAAGCTTTCTTT.

CDR3 nucleotides: TGCAGCGACGCGGATCCAAACACTGAAGCTTTCTTT. Protein: CSDADPNTEAFF. The V call is TRBV29-1, the J call TRBJ1-1, with D unresolved. Germline V gene lookup returns CDR1 SQVTM and CDR2 ANQGSEA. Trimming shortened V by 7 bases and J by 2 bases, and 11 bases separated the two germline ends. The CDR3 covers 12 residues.

The chain joins TRBV5-1 to TRBJ2-7; perhaps TRBD1 as D (5 bases). Germline CDR1 reads SGHRS; CDR2 reads YFSETQ. The CDR3 consists of 13 residues. V was clipped by 3 bases and J by 4 bases, with 11 bases between them. The CDR3 DNA sequence: TGCGCCAGCAGCTACCCTACAGGTTACGAGCAGTACTTC. Its protein product is CASSYPTGYEQYF. The entire variable domain, with the rest obtained from reference TRBV5-1 and TRBJ2-7, is as follows: KAGVTQTPRYLIKTRGQQVTLSCSPISGHRSVSWYQQTPGQGLQFLFEYFSETQRNKGNFPGRFSGRQFSNSRSEMNVSTLELGDSALYLCASSYPTGYEQYFGPGTRLTVT.

This sequence joins TRBV19 and TRBJ2-3; 8 bases align to TRBD1. Germline V gene sequence: CDR1 LNHDA, CDR2 SQIVND (reference sequence). CDR3 length equals 14 residues. J gave up 3 bases and V 7 bases, and 6 bases lay outside the gene matches. CDR3 DNA: TGTGCCAGTACCCGGGACAGGTCTACAGATACGCAGTATTTT. It yields the protein CASTRDRSTDTQYF.

This chain joins TRBV18 and TRBJ1-1, with 7 nucleotides matching TRBD1. CDR3 length equals 13 residues. Germline V gene lookup returns CDR1 KGHSH and CDR2 LQKENI. After removal of 2 bases from V and 4 bases from J, the junction contained 1 base not matched to a gene. The DNA for the CDR3 is TGTGCCAGCTCACCATCAGGGGGCACTGAAGCTTTCTTT. Translation gives CASSPSGGTEAFF.

CDR3 bases: TGTGCCAGCAGCCCAAGACTAGCGGGAGATTGGGATACGCAGTATTTT. Residues: CASSPRLAGDWDTQYF. The V and J genes are TRBV5-6 and TRBJ2-3; 12 bases agree with TRBD2. Per germline, CDR1 SGHDT and CDR2 YYEEEE. The trim removed 4 bases at V and 6 bases at J, leaving 9 bases unmatched. The CDR3 has 16 amino acids.

The count of this clone is one. V gene TRBV15 combines with J gene TRBJ2-7; the D gene is possibly TRBD1 (7 bases). This CDR3 region has 17 residues. The V gene lost 1 base and the J gene lost 3 bases, with 19 bases spanning the gap. CDR1 LNHNV and CDR2 YYDKDF come from the germline V gene (reference sequence). CDR3 sequence: CATSRAGGQSRSYEQYF. CDR3 nucleotide sequence: TGTGCCACCAGCAGAGCCGGGGGACAGAGCAGGAGCTACGAGCAGTACTTC.

This clone was detected only once. The V gene is TRBV7-2, the J gene TRBJ2-1; D might be TRBD2 (5 bases). This CDR3 spans 16 amino acids. Trimming shortened V by 5 bases and J by 3 bases, and 17 bases separated the two germline ends. Germline values: CDR1 SGHTA, CDR2 FQGNSA. CDR3: CASSLMGVVVYNEQFF. Written as DNA, the CDR3 is TGTGCCAGCAGCCTCATGGGAGTTGTTGTCTACAATGAGCAGTTCTTC.

The J gene is TRBJ1-1, the V gene TRBV5-6; D is uncertain. Per the germline V gene, CDR1 is SGHDT and CDR2 is YYEEEE. This CDR3 comprises 13 residues. V dropped 1 base and J dropped 7 bases, with 11 bases sitting between them. CDR3 nucleotide sequence: TGTGCCAGCAGCTTGAGCGGGAGCATTGAAGCTTTCTTT. It specifies CASSLSGSIEAFF.

CDR3 in DNA: TGTGCTAGTGGTTTGGCACTAATCGGGGTAGGAAACACCATATATTTT. It is translated as CASGLALIGVGNTIYF. The chain recombines TRBV12-5 with TRBJ1-3; D not certain. There are 16 residues in the CDR3. Trimming took 1 base from V and 4 from J, leaving 14 bases between them. Germline lookup yields CDR1 LGHNT and CDR2 FRNRAP.

In DNA, the CDR3 is TGTGCCAGCAGCGTAGCTCCGGGACAAGGGGCCTACGAGCAGTACTTC. It specifies CASSVAPGQGAYEQYF. The gene calls are TRBV9 and TRBJ2-7; TRBD1 is a possible D gene (6 bases). CDR1 and CDR2 (germline): SGDLS, YYNGEE. V lost 0 bases, J lost 2 bases, and 15 bases lay in between. The CDR3 covers 16 residues.

The chain couples TRBV28 to TRBJ1-3; the D is unclear. This CDR3 is 17 amino acids long. CDR1 is MDHEN, CDR2 SYDVKM, per germline. V dropped 4 bases and J dropped 0 bases, with 16 bases sitting between them. CDR3 coding DNA: TGTGCCAGCAGTTCATTTCGGGTAGGCTACTCTGGAAACACCATATATTTT. It is translated as CASSSFRVGYSGNTIYF.

The J gene is TRBJ2-7, the V gene TRBV9; tentatively, D is TRBD1 (6 bases). CDR3 length: 15 amino acids. The germline V and J ends were trimmed by 0 bases and 6 bases, with 16 bases remaining between them. CDR1 is SGDLS and CDR2 is YYNGEE in the germline V gene. The CDR3 reads CASSVEGQGRVEQYF. The CDR3, as DNA: TGTGCCAGCAGCGTAGAAGGTCAGGGGCGCGTCGAGCAGTACTTC.